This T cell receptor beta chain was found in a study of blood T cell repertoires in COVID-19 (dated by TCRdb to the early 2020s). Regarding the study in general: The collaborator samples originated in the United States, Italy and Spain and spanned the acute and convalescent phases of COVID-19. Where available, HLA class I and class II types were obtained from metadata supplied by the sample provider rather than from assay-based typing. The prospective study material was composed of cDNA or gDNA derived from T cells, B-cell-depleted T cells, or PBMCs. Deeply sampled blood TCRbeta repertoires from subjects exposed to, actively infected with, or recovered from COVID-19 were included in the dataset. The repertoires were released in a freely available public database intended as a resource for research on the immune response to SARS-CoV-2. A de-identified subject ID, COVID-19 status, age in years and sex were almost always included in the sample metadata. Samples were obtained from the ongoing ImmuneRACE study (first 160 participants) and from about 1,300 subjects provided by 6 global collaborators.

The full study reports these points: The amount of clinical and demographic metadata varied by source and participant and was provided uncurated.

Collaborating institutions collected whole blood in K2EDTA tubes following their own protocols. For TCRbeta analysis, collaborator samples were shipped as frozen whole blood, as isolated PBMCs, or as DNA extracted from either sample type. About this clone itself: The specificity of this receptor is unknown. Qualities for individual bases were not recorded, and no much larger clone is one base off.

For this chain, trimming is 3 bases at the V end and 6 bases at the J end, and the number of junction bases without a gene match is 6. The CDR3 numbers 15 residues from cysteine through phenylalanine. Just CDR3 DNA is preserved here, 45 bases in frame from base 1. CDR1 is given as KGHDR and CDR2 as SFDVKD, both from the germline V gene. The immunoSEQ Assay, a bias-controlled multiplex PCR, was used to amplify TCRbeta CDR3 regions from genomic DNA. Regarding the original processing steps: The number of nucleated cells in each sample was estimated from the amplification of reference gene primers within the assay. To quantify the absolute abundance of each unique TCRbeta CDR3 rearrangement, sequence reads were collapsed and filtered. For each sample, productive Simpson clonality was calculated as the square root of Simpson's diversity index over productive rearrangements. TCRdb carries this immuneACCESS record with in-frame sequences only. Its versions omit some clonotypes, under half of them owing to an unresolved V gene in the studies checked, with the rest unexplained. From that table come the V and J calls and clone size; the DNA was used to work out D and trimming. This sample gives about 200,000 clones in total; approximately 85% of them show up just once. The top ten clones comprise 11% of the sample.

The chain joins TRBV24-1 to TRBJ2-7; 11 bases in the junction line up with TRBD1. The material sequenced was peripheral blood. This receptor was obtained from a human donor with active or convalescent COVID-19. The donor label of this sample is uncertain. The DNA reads TGTGCCACCAGTGATCCTCGGACAGGGGGCTTCGAGCAGTACTTC. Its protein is CATSDPRTGGFEQYF.